This TCR beta chain was recovered during a study of CD8 T cells in Susac syndrome. Study-level points and caveats: In its TCR sequencing and HLA analysis, the study acknowledged that the number of individuals was relatively small.

An input of about 0.45 to 1 ug of RNA was subjected to reverse transcription using random hexamers. With immunoSEQ multiplex PCR, TCR beta CDR3 was amplified across 54 Vbeta and 13 Jbeta. Using its own MiXCR run on the immunoSEQ multiplex PCR reads, TCRdb lists one record per CDR3 protein. The sample yields 120,000 to 150,000 distinct CDR3 sequences, approximately 94% seen once. A remark on this clonotype: Its specificity is unknown.

High-throughput TCR beta sequencing covered peripheral CD8+ and CD4+ T cells. Healthy donors acted as controls, with matching for age and sex. Sequencing was done on a sample of CD4+ T cells from PBMCs. The receptor comes from a human donor in good health.

In DNA, the CDR3 is TGTGCCTCCGCCCCGGATGGGACTGGAAACACCATATATTTT. Its protein is CASAPDGTGNTIYF. V gene TRBV19 combines with J gene TRBJ1-3; no clear D. The V gene lost 11 bases and the J gene lost 2 bases, with 16 bases spanning the gap. The CDR3 length is 14 residues. CDR1 LNHDA and CDR2 SQIVND come from the germline V gene (reference sequence).